This T cell receptor (beta chain) emerged from a study of blood T cell repertoires in COVID-19. Study background: The United States, Italy and Spain supplied acute and convalescent COVID-19 samples. PBMCs, B-cell-depleted T cells, or T cells provided the cDNA or gDNA that made up the material.

Trimming cost V 5 bases and J 8 bases, with 14 bases left between them. The length of the CDR3 is 13 residues. CDR1 is SEHNR, CDR2 FQNEAQ, per germline (reference sequence). Per the authors' pipeline: Reference gene primer amplification gave nucleated cell count estimates. Generated by immunoSEQ multiplex PCR, the TCRdb table keeps only in-frame clones and is missing some. Clonal size and the V and J genes are those of that table, whereas D and trimming came from the DNA. Of 90,000 to 95,000 clones in the sample, 70% to 90% are singletons; the top ten hold approximately 4.8%. This receptor was taken from an elderly woman with active COVID-19. The specimen was peripheral blood. The rearrangement links TRBV7-9 to TRBJ2-3; tentative D call: TRBD1 (5 bases). CDR3: CASSAREWGTQYF. The DNA of the CDR3 is TGTGCCAGCAGCGCCAGGGAATGGGGTACGCAGTATTTT.